This T cell receptor (beta chain) comes out of a study of blood T cell repertoires in COVID-19. For the study at large: The origin of the acute and convalescent COVID-19 samples was the United States, Italy and Spain.

Clones were sequenced by immunoSEQ multiplex PCR, and TCRdb holds only the in-frame ones, with some missing. The data show 250,000 to 300,000 clones, roughly 91% seen once. Participants were aged roughly 18 to 90 years, lived in 20 to 30 US areas, and enrolled virtually. Resolution of symptoms, clearance, or two negative PCRs was present in recovered Cohort 3 donors. The CDR3 loop spans 16 amino acids. This TCR was sampled from a woman aged 60-75 years who had recovered from COVID-19. V usage is TRBV21-1 and J usage is TRBJ2-7; TRBD1 reflects the table's D call only, with no check against the DNA. TRBV21-1 is recorded as a pseudogene. Sample: PBMCs or T cells enriched from blood (not recorded which). CDR3 protein: CASSKRLTGQSYEQYF. The CDR3 DNA reads TGTGCCAGCAGCAAAAGGTTGACAGGCCAATCCTACGAGCAGTACTTC.